This T cell receptor (beta chain) stems from a study of T cells in Graves' hyperthyroidism and ophthalmopathy. Study context: At initial diagnosis, before any treatment had begun, peripheral blood was obtained.

The length of the CDR3 is 14 residues. The germline CDR1 and CDR2 sequences are MRHNA and SNTAGT. V was trimmed by 6 bases and J by 2 bases, leaving 13 bases between them. The TCR beta CDR3 regions underwent amplification using RNA transcripts as the source. An initial round of RT-PCR targeting the TCR CDR3 relied on the HTBI primer set. TCRdb itself ran the multiplex PCR reads through MiXCR, one entry per CDR3 protein. The profile covers about 600,000 distinct CDR3 sequences, with 14% appearing a single time and roughly 7.1% taken by the ten largest. Overall study findings and caveats: From stable hyperthyroidism, ophthalmopathy was separated by a 13 V-J model. Model output signaled ophthalmopathy a median 6.5 months ahead of onset. Blood samples included most of the expanded thyroid clonotypes exceeding 0.001.

A note on this clonotype: Its antigen is undetermined.

This TCR came from a woman aged 18-29 years with Graves' ophthalmopathy. Sequencing was performed on blood. The chain uses TRBV6-4 and TRBJ1-1, with D unclear. The CDR3 here is CASSYSGSNTEAFF. DNA for the CDR3: TGTGCCAGCAGCTACTCCGGGTCTAACACTGAAGCTTTCTTT.